A selection of T cell receptor beta chains follows, all from one sample in a study of T-cell memory formation after mild COVID-19. TCRdb ran MiXCR on the 5' RACE reads and lists one entry per CDR3 protein. The sample has hundreds of thousands of distinct CDR3 sequences; approximately 15% are singletons. Specimen: PBMCs or a T cell subset sorted from them (not recorded which). The receptor source for this set is a man between 18 and 29 years old who had mild COVID-19 (a few samples of this study predate the infection). Cell type and time point are not known. Both conserved end residues are part of each CDR3. A D gene is named only where the DNA matches it firmly. The listing skips clone size in some rows; elsewhere it reads once, few, many or a size class.

D: TRBD1
size: many
V: TRBV6-5
J: TRBJ2-1
CDR3: CASSSQGALGNEQFF
DNA: TGTGCCAGCAGCTCCCAGGGGGCGCTTGGCAATGAGCAGTTCTTC

D: -
size: -
V: TRBV7-2
J: TRBJ1-1
CDR3: CASSLDRFQAFF
DNA: TGTGCCAGCAGCTTGGACCGATTCCAAGCTTTCTTT

D: -
size: few
V: TRBV12-3/TRBV12-4
J: TRBJ2-5
CDR3: CASGLQGSETQYF
DNA: TGTGCCAGCGGGTTACAGGGATCGGAGACCCAGTACTTC

D: -
size: few
V: TRBV9
J: TRBJ2-5
CDR3: CASSVRDEETQYF
DNA: TGTGCCAGCAGCGTACGGGACGAAGAGACCCAGTACTTC

D: TRBD1
size: -
V: TRBV19
J: TRBJ1-2
CDR3: CASSIRDRGFPHYGYTF
DNA: TGTGCCAGTAGTATCCGGGACAGGGGATTTCCCCACTATGGCTACACCTTC

D: TRBD1
size: few
V: TRBV7-2
J: TRBJ1-1
CDR3: CASSLARWTGHLEAFF
DNA: TGTGCCAGCAGCTTAGCGCGATGGACAGGGCATCTTGAAGCTTTCTTT

D: -
size: -
V: TRBV5-1
J: TRBJ1-4
CDR3: CASSGPRNEKLFF
DNA: TGCGCCAGCAGCGGACCGAGAAATGAAAAACTGTTTTTT

D: TRBD2
size: -
V: TRBV14
J: TRBJ2-5
CDR3: CASSPSGLALLETQYF
DNA: TGTGCCAGCAGCCCATCCGGACTAGCCCTCCTGGAGACCCAGTACTTC

D: TRBD2
size: few
V: TRBV7-3
J: TRBJ2-1
CDR3: CASSLVGGVYNEQFF
DNA: TGTGCCAGCAGCTTAGTCGGGGGGGTCTACAATGAGCAGTTCTTC

D: -
size: few
V: TRBV6-5
J: TRBJ2-3
CDR3: CASSYSLWGRDTQYF
DNA: TGTGCCAGCAGTTACTCTTTGTGGGGAAGGGACACGCAGTATTTT

D: -
size: -
V: TRBV4-2
J: TRBJ2-1
CDR3: CASSKGEGTNEQFF
DNA: TGTGCCAGCAGCAAGGGAGAGGGGACTAATGAGCAGTTCTTC

D: -
size: -
V: TRBV5-1
J: TRBJ1-4
CDR3: CASSLMAGPTNEKLFF
DNA: TGCGCCAGCAGCTTGATGGCAGGGCCAACTAATGAAAAACTGTTTTTT

D: -
size: -
V: TRBV7-9
J: TRBJ2-2
CDR3: CASSSRPTGELFF
DNA: TGTGCCAGCAGCTCCAGACCCACCGGGGAGCTGTTTTTT

D: -
size: -
V: TRBV7-8
J: TRBJ2-2
CDR3: CASSLGPGAGGTGELFF
DNA: TGTGCCAGCAGCTTAGGTCCCGGGGCTGGGGGGACCGGGGAGCTGTTTTTT

D: -
size: -
V: TRBV2
J: TRBJ2-7
CDR3: CASSASQGTYEQYF
DNA: TGTGCCAGCAGTGCGTCCCAGGGCACCTACGAGCAGTACTTC

D: -
size: -
V: TRBV29-1
J: TRBJ1-2
CDR3: CSVDRPRRTNYGYTF
DNA: TGCAGCGTTGACCGACCTAGACGGACCAACTATGGCTACACCTTC

D: -
size: few
V: TRBV20-1
J: TRBJ1-2
CDR3: CSAGGGTNYGYTF
DNA: TGCAGTGCCGGGGGAGGGACAAACTATGGCTACACCTTC

D: -
size: few
V: TRBV6-5
J: TRBJ2-1
CDR3: CASSAGGEGYNEQFF
DNA: TGTGCCAGCAGCGCCGGCGGTGAGGGGTACAATGAGCAGTTCTTC

D: TRBD1
size: -
V: TRBV11-2
J: TRBJ2-7
CDR3: CASSLVGGQTYEQYF
DNA: TGTGCCAGCAGCTTAGTAGGGGGACAGACCTACGAGCAGTACTTC

D: -
size: -
V: TRBV5-6
J: TRBJ2-2
CDR3: CASSTPLGNTGELFF
DNA: TGTGCCAGCAGTACTCCCCTAGGGAACACCGGGGAGCTGTTTTTT

D: -
size: few
V: TRBV7-2
J: TRBJ1-5
CDR3: CASSLLGGSNQPQHF
DNA: TGTGCCAGCAGCTTACTTGGGGGTAGCAATCAGCCCCAGCATTTT

D: TRBD2
size: few
V: TRBV7-2
J: TRBJ2-3
CDR3: CASSISGGTDTQYF
DNA: TGTGCCAGCAGCATTAGCGGGGGTACAGATACGCAGTATTTT